This TCR beta chain was identified during a study of CD8 T cells in Susac syndrome. Reverse transcription of roughly 0.45 to 1 ug RNA was performed with random hexamers. Via MiXCR, TCRdb re-called the immunoSEQ multiplex PCR reads, giving one row per CDR3 protein. The data show 130,000 or so distinct CDR3 sequences, over 75% seen once. CDR3 length equals 15 residues. V trimming: 4 bases; J trimming: 8 bases; junction bases outside the gene matches: 8. Germline CDR1 is LNHDA and CDR2 is SQIVND (reference sequence). Purification of the CD8+ and CD4+ T cells relied on negative isolation, and TEMRA cells underwent FACS enrichment.

The rearrangement links TRBV19 to TRBJ2-4, with 10 bases aligning to TRBD2. The sequence came from a human donor with multiple sclerosis. The sequenced material came from CD8+ T cells from PBMCs. In nucleotides, the CDR3 is TGTGCCAGTAGTACCGGCCCTAGCGGGAGCGACATTCAGTACTTC. Encoded protein: CASSTGPSGSDIQYF.